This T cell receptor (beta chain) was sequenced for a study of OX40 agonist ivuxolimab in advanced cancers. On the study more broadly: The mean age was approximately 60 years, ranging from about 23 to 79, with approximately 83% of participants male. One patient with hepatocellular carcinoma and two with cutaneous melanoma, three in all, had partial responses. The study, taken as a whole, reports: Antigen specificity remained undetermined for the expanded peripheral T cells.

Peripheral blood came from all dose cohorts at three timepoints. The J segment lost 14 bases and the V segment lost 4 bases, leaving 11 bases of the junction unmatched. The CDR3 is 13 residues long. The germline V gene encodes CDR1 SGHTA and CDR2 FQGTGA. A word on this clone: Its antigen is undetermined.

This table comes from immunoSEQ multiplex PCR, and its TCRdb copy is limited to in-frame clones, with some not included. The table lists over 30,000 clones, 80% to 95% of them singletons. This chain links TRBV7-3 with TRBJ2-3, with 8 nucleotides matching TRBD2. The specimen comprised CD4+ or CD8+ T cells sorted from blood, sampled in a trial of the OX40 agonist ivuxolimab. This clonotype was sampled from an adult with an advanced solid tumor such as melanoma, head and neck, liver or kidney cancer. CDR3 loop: CASSSNPGLVPYF. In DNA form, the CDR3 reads TGTGCCAGCAGCTCGAATCCGGGACTAGTTCCGTATTTT.